Presented here are 14 T cell receptor beta chains from one specimen sequenced in a study of metastatic and nonmetastatic thyroid tumors. Thyroid surgery was preceded by no treatment in any patient. MiXCR was used by TCRdb to re-call the PCR reads. Of just over 20,000 clones in the sample, roughly 12% were seen once. The material sequenced was blood. The source is a female donor with papillary thyroid cancer or a benign thyroid nodule (not recorded which). Some clones in this sample may be carry-over from other donors' samples.

This clone is medium-sized (0.01 to 0.1%) within its sample. The chain joins TRBV6-1 to TRBJ2-7; no definite D call. Trimming stripped 6 bases from V and 7 bases from J, with 13 bases between. The CDR3 totals 12 residues. Germline lookup yields CDR1 MNHNS and CDR2 SASEGT. In nucleotides, the CDR3 is TGTGCCAGCAGCGAGTCGATGTTTGAGCAGTACTTC. It encodes CASSESMFEQYF.

This clone has a count of ten or more. The chain uses TRBV20-1 and TRBJ2-3; 7 bases map to TRBD2. The CDR3 runs 14 residues. V lost 8 bases, J lost 7 bases, and 15 bases stayed unmatched. Per the germline V gene, CDR1 is DFQATT and CDR2 is SNEGSKA (reference sequence). As DNA, the CDR3 is TGCAGTACCCAAGCAAGCGGGGCCGCGAATACGCAGTATTTT. Encoded protein: CSTQASGAANTQYF.

Judged by abundance, this clone is medium-sized (0.01 to 0.1%). V usage is TRBV28 and J usage is TRBJ2-7; D possibly matches TRBD1 or TRBD2 (6 bases each). Trimming pared 2 bases from V and 5 bases from J, leaving 10 bases between. CDR1 and CDR2 (germline): MDHEN, SYDVKM. CDR3 length: 13 residues. The CDR3 DNA reads TGTGCCAGCAGTTTAGGGGGGCAGGACGAGCAGTACTTC. As protein: CASSLGGQDEQYF.

This clone is labeled as medium-sized. The rearrangement uses TRBV6-2 or TRBV6-3 and TRBJ1-2; D not certain. The CDR3 length is 14 residues. In germline, CDR1 is MNHEY, CDR2 SVGEGT. V was clipped by 8 bases and J by 0 bases, with 13 bases between them. The CDR3 spells CASSYRLTNYGYTF. In DNA form, the CDR3 reads TGTGCCAGCTCCTACCGACTCACTAACTATGGCTACACCTTC.

This clone was seen ten or more times. The chain carries TRBV20-1 and TRBJ2-3; D might be TRBD2 (5 bases). Germline-derived CDR1 and CDR2 are DFQATT and SNEGSKA (reference sequence). This CDR3 comprises 12 residues. Trimming shortened V by 6 bases and J by 2 bases, and 9 bases separated the two germline ends. This CDR3 is CSALDSTDTQYF. The CDR3 DNA sequence: TGCAGTGCCTTGGACTCCACAGATACGCAGTATTTT.

The sample holds many counts of this clone. V usage is TRBV6-1 and J usage is TRBJ1-1, with no clear D. Germline V gene sequence: CDR1 MNHNS, CDR2 SASEGT. Trimming left V 7 bases short and J 3 bases short, with 15 bases between. The CDR3 is 14 residues long. DNA of the CDR3: TGTGCCAGCATCACCCCCGGAGGGTACACTGAAGCTTTCTTT. Protein: CASITPGGYTEAFF.

This clone has a count of ten or more. V gene TRBV20-1 combines with J gene TRBJ1-2, with 8 nucleotides matching TRBD1. The CDR3 is made up of 12 amino acids. The germline V gene has CDR1 DFQATT and CDR2 SNEGSKA (reference sequence). J was trimmed by 3 bases and V by 5 bases; bases with no gene match: 2. In nucleotides, the CDR3 is TGCAGTGCTGGACAGGGAGACTATGGCTACACCTTC. Protein sequence: CSAGQGDYGYTF.

This clone was detected ten times or more. The sample holds other DNA sequences that translate to the same CDR3. The gene calls are TRBV4-3 and TRBJ2-4; TRBD1 might be the D (5 bases). Trimming removed 0 bases from V and 1 base from J, with 10 bases in between. From germline, CDR1 is LGHNA and CDR2 YSLEER. The CDR3 sequence is 16 residues long. The CDR3 coding sequence is TGCGCCAGCAGCCAAGATGGCGCAGGGGCCAAAAACATTCAGTACTTC. Amino acids: CASSQDGAGAKNIQYF.

There are many counts of this clone. This chain uses TRBV11-2 with TRBJ2-7; 9 positions match TRBD1. The V gene's germline CDR1 is SGHAT and CDR2 FQNNGV. The J segment lost 2 bases and the V segment lost 5 bases, leaving 7 bases of the junction unmatched. The CDR3 spans 15 residues. DNA for the CDR3: TGTGCCAGCAGCATCACGGACAGGGGCCCCTACGAGCAGTACTTC. Its translation: CASSITDRGPYEQYF.

Many counts were recorded for this clone. V usage is TRBV20-1 and J usage is TRBJ2-3, with D tentatively TRBD1 (6 bases). The CDR3 has 14 residues. Germline values: CDR1 DFQATT, CDR2 SNEGSKA (reference sequence). Trimming took 5 bases from V and 0 from J, leaving 12 bases between them. CDR3 protein: CSAAGQWSTDTQYF. DNA of the CDR3: TGCAGTGCTGCCGGACAGTGGAGCACAGATACGCAGTATTTT.

This clone occurred many times. The rearrangement joins TRBV20-1 to TRBJ1-5; 9 bases align to TRBD1. V lost 5 bases to trimming and J lost 7 bases; unmatched junction nucleotides: 9. The V gene's germline CDR1 is DFQATT and CDR2 SNEGSKA (reference sequence). The CDR3 consists of 14 residues. DNA for the CDR3: TGCAGTGCTGCCGGGACAGGGAGGCGACAGCCCCAGCATTTT. It is translated as CSAAGTGRRQPQHF.

V gene TRBV5-4 combines with J gene TRBJ2-7; 7 bases are shared with TRBD2. V lost 7 bases and J lost 6; bases outside the gene matches: 13. Looked up from germline, CDR1 is SGHNT and CDR2 is YYREEE (reference sequence). The CDR3 has 14 amino acids. The CDR3 is CASAPGTNKGEQYF. Here the CDR3 DNA reads TGTGCCAGCGCCCCTGGGACTAACAAAGGCGAGCAGTACTTC. Variable domain in full (rest from reference TRBV5-4 and TRBJ2-7): ETGVTQSPTHLIKTRGQQVTLRCSSQSGHNTVSWYQQALGQGPQFIFQYYREEENGRGNFPPRFSGLQFPNYSSELNVNALELDDSALYLCASAPGTNKGEQYFGPGTRLTVT.

This clone was found many times. The chain uses TRBV19 and TRBJ1-1; no definite D call. The germline V gene encodes CDR1 LNHDA and CDR2 SQIVND (reference sequence). Trimming took off 7 bases at V and 4 bases at J, with 13 bases between the two ends. The CDR3 covers 13 residues. CDR3 residues: CASIRVAGTEAFF. The CDR3 DNA is TGTGCCAGTATTCGGGTCGCCGGCACTGAAGCTTTCTTT.

In its sample, this clone was seen many times. CDR3 residues: CASSPDLTGIGYGYTF. The CDR3 DNA follows: TGTGCCAGCTCACCAGACCTTACAGGGATCGGTTATGGCTACACCTTC. V is TRBV18 and J is TRBJ1-2; D is possibly TRBD1 (6 bases). The CDR3 is 16 residues long. Germline assignment: CDR1 KGHSH and CDR2 LQKENI. Trimming took off 2 bases at V and 5 bases at J, with 18 bases between the two ends. The full variable domain, in which reference TRBV18 and TRBJ1-2 provide the parts outside the CDR3, is NAGVMQNPRHLVRRRGQEARLRCSPMKGHSHVYWYRQLPEEGLKFMVYLQKENIIDESGMPKERFSAEFPKEGPSILRIQQVVRGDSAAYFCASSPDLTGIGYGYTFGSGTRLTVV.